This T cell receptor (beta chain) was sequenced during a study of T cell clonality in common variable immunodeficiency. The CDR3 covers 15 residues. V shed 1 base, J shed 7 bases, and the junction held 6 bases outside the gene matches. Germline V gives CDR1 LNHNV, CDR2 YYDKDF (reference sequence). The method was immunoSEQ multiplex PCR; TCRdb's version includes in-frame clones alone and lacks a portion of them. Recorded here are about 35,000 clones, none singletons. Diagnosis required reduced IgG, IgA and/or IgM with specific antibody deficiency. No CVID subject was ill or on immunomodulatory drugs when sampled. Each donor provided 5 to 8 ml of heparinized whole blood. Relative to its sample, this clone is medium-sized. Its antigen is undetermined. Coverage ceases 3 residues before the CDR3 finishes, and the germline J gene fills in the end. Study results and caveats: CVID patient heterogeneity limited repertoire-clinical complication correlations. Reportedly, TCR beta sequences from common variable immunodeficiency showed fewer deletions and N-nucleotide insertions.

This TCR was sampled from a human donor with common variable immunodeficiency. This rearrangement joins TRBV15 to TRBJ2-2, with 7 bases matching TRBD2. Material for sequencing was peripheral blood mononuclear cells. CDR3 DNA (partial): TGTGCCACCAGCAGAGGGGCGGGAGTGGTCGGGGAG. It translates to CATSRGAGVVGE. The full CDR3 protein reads CATSRGAGVVGELFF.